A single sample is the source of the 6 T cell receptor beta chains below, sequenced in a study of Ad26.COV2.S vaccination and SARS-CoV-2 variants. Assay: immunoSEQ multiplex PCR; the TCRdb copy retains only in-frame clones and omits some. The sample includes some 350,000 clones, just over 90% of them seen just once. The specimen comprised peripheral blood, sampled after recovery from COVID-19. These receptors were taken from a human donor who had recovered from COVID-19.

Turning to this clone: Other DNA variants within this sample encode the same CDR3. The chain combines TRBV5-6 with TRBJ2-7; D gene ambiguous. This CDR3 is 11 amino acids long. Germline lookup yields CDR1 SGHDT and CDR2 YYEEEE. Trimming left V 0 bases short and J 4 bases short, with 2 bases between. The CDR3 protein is CASSLGYEQYF. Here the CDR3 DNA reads TGTGCCAGCAGCTTGGGGTACGAGCAGTACTTC.

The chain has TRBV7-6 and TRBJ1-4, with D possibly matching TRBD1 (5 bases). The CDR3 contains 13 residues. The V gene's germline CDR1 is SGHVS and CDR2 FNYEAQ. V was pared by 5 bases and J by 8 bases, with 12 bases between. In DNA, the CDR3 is TGTGCCAGCAGCGACAGCGGAGGCGAAAAACTGTTTTTT. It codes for CASSDSGGEKLFF.

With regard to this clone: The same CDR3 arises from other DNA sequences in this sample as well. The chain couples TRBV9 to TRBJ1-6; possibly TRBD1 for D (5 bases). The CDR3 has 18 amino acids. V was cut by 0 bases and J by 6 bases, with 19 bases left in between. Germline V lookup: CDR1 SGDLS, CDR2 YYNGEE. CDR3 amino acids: CASSVASGQGGSNSPLHF. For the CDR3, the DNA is TGTGCCAGCAGCGTAGCTAGCGGGCAGGGTGGGTCTAATTCACCCCTCCACTTT.

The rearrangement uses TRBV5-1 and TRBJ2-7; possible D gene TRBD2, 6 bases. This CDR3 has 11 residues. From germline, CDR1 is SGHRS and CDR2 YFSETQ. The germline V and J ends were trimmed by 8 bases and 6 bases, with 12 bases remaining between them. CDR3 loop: CASRGGPEQYF. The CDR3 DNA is TGCGCCAGTAGGGGAGGCCCCGAGCAGTACTTC. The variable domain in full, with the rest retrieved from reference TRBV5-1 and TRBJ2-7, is KAGVTQTPRYLIKTRGQQVTLSCSPISGHRSVSWYQQTPGQGLQFLFEYFSETQRNKGNFPGRFSGRQFSNSRSEMNVSTLELGDSALYLCASRGGPEQYFGPGTRLTVT.

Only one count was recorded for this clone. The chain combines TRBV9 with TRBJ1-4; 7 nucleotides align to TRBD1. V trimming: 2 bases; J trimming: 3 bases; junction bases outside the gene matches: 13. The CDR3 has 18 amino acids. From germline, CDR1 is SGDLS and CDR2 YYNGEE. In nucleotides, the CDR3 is TGTGCCAGCAGCGTGGGAGGAGGGGGCGTTATAGCTAATGAAAAACTGTTTTTT. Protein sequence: CASSVGGGGVIANEKLFF.

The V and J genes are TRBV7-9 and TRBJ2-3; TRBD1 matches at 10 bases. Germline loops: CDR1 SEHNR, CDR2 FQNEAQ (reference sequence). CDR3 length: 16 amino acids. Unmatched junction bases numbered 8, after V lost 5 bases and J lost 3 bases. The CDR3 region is CASSTPDRGRTDTQYF. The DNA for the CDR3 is TGTGCCAGCAGCACCCCTGACAGGGGGCGGACAGATACGCAGTATTTT.